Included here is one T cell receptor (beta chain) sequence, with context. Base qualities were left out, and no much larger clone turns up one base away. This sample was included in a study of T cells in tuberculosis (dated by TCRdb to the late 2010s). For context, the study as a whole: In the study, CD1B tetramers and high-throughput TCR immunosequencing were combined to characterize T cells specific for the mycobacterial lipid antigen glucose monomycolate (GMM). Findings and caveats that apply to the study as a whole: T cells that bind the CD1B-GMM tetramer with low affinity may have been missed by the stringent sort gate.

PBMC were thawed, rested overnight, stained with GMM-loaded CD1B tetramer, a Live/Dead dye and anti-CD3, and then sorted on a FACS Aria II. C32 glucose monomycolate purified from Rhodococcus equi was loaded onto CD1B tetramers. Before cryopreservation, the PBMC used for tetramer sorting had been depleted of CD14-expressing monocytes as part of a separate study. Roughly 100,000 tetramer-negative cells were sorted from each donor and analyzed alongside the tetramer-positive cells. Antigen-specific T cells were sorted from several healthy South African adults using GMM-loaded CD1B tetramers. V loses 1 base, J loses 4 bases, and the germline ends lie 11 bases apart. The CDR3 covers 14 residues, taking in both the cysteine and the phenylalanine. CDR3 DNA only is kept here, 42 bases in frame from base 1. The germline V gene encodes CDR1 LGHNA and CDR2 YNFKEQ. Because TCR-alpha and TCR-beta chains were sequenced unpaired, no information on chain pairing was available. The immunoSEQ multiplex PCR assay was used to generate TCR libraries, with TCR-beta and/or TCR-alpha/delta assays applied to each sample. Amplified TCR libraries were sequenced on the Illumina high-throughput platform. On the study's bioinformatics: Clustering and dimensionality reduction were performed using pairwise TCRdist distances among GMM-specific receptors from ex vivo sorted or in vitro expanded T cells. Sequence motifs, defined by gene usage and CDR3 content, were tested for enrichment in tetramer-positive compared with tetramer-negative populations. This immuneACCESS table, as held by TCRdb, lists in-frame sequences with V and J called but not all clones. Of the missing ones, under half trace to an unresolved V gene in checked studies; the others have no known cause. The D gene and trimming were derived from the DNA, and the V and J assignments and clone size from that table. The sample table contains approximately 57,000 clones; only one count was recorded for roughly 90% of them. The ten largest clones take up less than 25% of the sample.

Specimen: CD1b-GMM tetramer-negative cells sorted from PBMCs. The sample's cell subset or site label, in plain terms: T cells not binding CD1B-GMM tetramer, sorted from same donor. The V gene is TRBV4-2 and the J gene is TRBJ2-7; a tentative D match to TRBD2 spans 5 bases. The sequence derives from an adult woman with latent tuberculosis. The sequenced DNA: TGTGCCAGCAGCCAAGCGAGTAGCGCATACGAGCAGTACTTC. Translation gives CASSQASSAYEQYF.